These 8 T cell receptor beta chains were all obtained from the same sample, sequenced in a study of molecular identifiers for immune sequencing clone quantification. Each CDR3 protein is one row after TCRdb ran MiXCR on the PCR reads. The sample consists of around 470,000 distinct CDR3 sequences, less than 30% of them appearing once. Sequenced sample: naive CD8+ T cells from blood, with Jurkat cell RNA spiked in. Subset indicated: FACS-sorted CD8+CD4-CCR7+CD45RA+ naive T cells. These receptors all come from a human donor in good health. Some libraries in this study had Jurkat cell RNA spiked in.

J is TRBJ2-3 and V is TRBV9; 12 positions match TRBD2. The CDR3 runs to 16 residues. V was clipped by 4 bases and J by 0 bases; unmatched bases: 3. The germline V gene encodes CDR1 SGDLS and CDR2 YYNGEE. The CDR3 region is CASSIGLAGSTDTQYF. The CDR3 DNA sequence: TGTGCCAGCAGCATCGGACTAGCGGGGAGCACAGATACGCAGTATTTT.

This clonotype was recorded at least ten times. The V call is TRBV12-3 or TRBV12-4, the J call TRBJ1-5; the D is unclear. CDR3 length: 13 amino acids. Trimming shortened V by 6 bases and J by 4 bases, and 10 bases separated the two germline ends. The chain's CDR3 is CASRFEENQPQHF. The CDR3 DNA reads TGTGCCAGCAGGTTCGAAGAAAATCAGCCCCAGCATTTT.

About this clonotype itself: A read error may explain this, as a much larger clone is one base away. V gene TRBV9 combines with J gene TRBJ2-5, with 12 bases identical to TRBD2. Germline lookup yields CDR1 SGDLS and CDR2 YYNGEE. This CDR3 contains 15 residues. The CDR3 region has the DNA TGTGCCAGCAGCGCCGGGACTAGCGGGCAAGAGCCCCAGTACTTC. Its protein product is CASSAGTSGQEPQYF.

This clonotype was seen more than once but under ten times. V and J are TRBV10-3 and TRBJ2-1; D call uncertain. The CDR3 runs to 15 residues. Trimming took off 3 bases at V and 4 bases at J, with 13 bases between the two ends. Germline CDR1 is ENHRY and CDR2 is SYGVKD. The CDR3 DNA follows: TGTGCCATCAGTGAAGATCTCTCAGTATACAATGAGCAGTTCTTC. Protein product: CAISEDLSVYNEQFF.

In its sample, this clonotype was seen a few times. The V and J genes are TRBV7-9 and TRBJ2-7, with 7 nucleotides matching TRBD1. Looked up from germline, CDR1 is SEHNR and CDR2 is FQNEAQ (reference sequence). The CDR3 is made up of 15 amino acids. V lost 4 bases to trimming and J lost 3 bases; unmatched junction nucleotides: 9. CDR3 DNA: TGTGCCAGCAGCTCCACAGGGGATCACTACTACGAGCAGTACTTC. It yields the protein CASSSTGDHYYEQYF.

This clonotype showed up just a few times. The J gene is TRBJ2-5, the V gene TRBV7-8, with 7 bases identical to TRBD1. CDR1 and CDR2 (germline): SGHVS, FQNEAQ. J was trimmed by 1 base and V by 5 bases; bases with no gene match: 10. The CDR3 runs to 16 residues. CDR3 sequence reads: CASSGATGWFQETQYF. The DNA of the CDR3 is TGTGCCAGCAGCGGGGCGACAGGGTGGTTCCAAGAGACCCAGTACTTC.

This clonotype was counted ten times or more. The chain carries TRBV7-9 and TRBJ2-4; D not certain. Germline lookup yields CDR1 SEHNR and CDR2 FQNEAQ (reference sequence). V shed 1 base and J shed 3 bases, with 10 bases lying between them. The CDR3 consists of 15 residues. The CDR3 spells CASSLGADLKNIQYF. CDR3 DNA sequence: TGTGCCAGCAGCTTAGGGGCGGACCTCAAAAACATTCAGTACTTC.

The chain uses TRBV30 and TRBJ2-7; D is undetermined. There are 12 residues in the CDR3. V was trimmed by 0 bases and J by 3 bases, leaving 6 bases between them. Germline CDR1 reads GTSNPN; CDR2 reads SVGIG (reference sequence). CDR3 amino acids: CAWSVGYYEQYF. As DNA, the CDR3 is TGTGCCTGGAGTGTAGGTTACTACGAGCAGTACTTC.